Reported below is one TCR beta chain. Its binding antigen is unknown. Per-base quality was not reported, and no clone a single base away is much larger than it. The run used an Illumina NovaSeq 6000. TCR cDNA was synthesized by 5'RACE template switching, which introduced a universal primer site and unique molecular identifiers. Priming of cDNA synthesis was performed from both the TCR alpha and TCR beta constant segments. Library amplification used two PCR steps, and the second PCR step added sample barcodes and sequencing adapters. Sequencing of libraries was performed on Illumina HiSeq 2500 (2x100 bp) or NovaSeq (2x150 bp). From the authors' description of their analysis: Demultiplexing of reads and collapsing into UMI consensus sequences were performed with MIGEC, and V(D)J alignment was carried out with MiXCR. Vaccine-responding clonotypes were defined with edgeR using replicate PBMC samples, requiring FDR below 0.01 and a log2 fold change above 5 up to day 15. CD4 or CD8 identity was assigned to each bulk clonotype according to whether the clonotype was present at higher abundance in the sequenced CD4 repertoire or the sequenced CD8 repertoire. TCRdb trimmed the raw reads at Q25, called clones with MiXCR and kept productive beta chains. Here each entry gathers all rows of one CDR3 protein and keeps the most common genes and DNA. TCRdb assigned the V and J calls; the authors' analysis was not used. Within this sample are around 320,000 distinct CDR3 sequences, with roughly 9% of them counted one time only. Approximately 3.3% of the sample comes from the top ten.

V is cut back by 0 bases and J by 2 bases, with 6 bases in the junction unmatched. The CDR3, cysteine through phenylalanine, is 16 amino acids long. Only the CDR3 part of the read is kept: 48 bases, read in frame from the first base. CDR1 and CDR2, looked up from the germline V gene (reference sequence), are DFQATT and SNEGSKA. In the paper's terms, the treatment or condition label means: live attenuated yellow fever vaccine strain. PBMCs were isolated from peripheral blood using a standard Ficoll-Paque protocol. Dynabeads CD4 and CD8 positive selection kits were used to isolate the CD4 and CD8 T-cell fractions. TriZol was used to extract RNA from bulk PBMCs, CD4 and CD8 fractions, and dextramer-positive and dextramer-negative fractions. The sample comes from a study of T cells after yellow fever vaccination (dated by TCRdb to the late 2010s). Regarding the study in general: The SMART-Seq v4 Ultra Low Input RNA kit was used to prepare libraries from fractions with low cell numbers. Bulk TCR alpha and beta repertoires were sequenced longitudinally to track T-cell clones before and after primary and booster YFV17D yellow fever vaccination. Two healthy male donors, one aged 18 to 30 and one aged 30 to 40 years, made up the cohort. Blood samples were taken at several timepoints before and after primary and secondary immunization, and bulk PBMC replicates and cell subsets were isolated. Study-level results and caveats: After the booster, most clones that had expanded after primary vaccination were detected again (almost 97% of CD4 and 88% of CD8), suggesting broad maintenance of memory. Because abundant contaminating clonotypes from the bulk population could be contained in FACS-sorted repertoires, computational filtering was required. The secondary T-cell response was weaker than the primary response but faster, peaking on day 5 instead of day 15. Only a couple of donors were included in the study, so the extent to which the findings can be generalized is limited. A small fraction of clonotypes appeared in both the CD4 and CD8 compartments, likely as a result of convergent recombination.

This TCR derives from a young man who received the YFV17D yellow fever vaccine. Recombination linked TRBV20-1 to TRBJ2-2; 7 bases in between match TRBD2. Sequenced material: CD4+ T cells sorted from PBMCs, taken 5 days after the yellow fever booster vaccination. The CDR3 here reads CSARDPQRGNTGELFF. The bases read TGCAGTGCTAGAGATCCCCAGCGGGGTAACACCGGGGAGCTGTTTTTT.